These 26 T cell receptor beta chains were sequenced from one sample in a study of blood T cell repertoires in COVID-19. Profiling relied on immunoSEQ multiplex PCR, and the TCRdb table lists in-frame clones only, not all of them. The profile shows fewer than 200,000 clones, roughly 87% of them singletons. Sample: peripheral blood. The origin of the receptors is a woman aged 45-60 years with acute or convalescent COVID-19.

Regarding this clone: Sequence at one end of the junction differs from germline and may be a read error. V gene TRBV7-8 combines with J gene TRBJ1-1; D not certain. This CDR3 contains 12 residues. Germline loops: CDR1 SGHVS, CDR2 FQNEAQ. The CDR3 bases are TGTGCCAGCAGCTTCCCGATGACTGGAGCTTTCTTT. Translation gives CASSFPMTGAFF.

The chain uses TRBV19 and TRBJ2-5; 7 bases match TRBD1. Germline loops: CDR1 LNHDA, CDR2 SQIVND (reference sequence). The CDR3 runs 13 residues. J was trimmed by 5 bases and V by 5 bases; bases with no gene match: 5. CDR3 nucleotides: TGTGCCAGTAGTCAAAAGGGGGCCGAGACCCAGTACTTC. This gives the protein CASSQKGAETQYF.

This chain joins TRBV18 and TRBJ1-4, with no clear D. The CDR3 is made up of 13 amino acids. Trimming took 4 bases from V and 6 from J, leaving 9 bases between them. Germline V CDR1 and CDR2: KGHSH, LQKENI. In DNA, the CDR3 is TGTGCCAGCTCACACGGGAAGGATGAAAAACTGTTTTTT. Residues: CASSHGKDEKLFF.

CDR3 in DNA: TGTGCCAGCAGTTTATCACAGGGACACTATGGCTACACCTTC. This gives the protein CASSLSQGHYGYTF. The V and J genes are TRBV27 and TRBJ1-2, with TRBD1 as a possible D gene (6 bases). V was trimmed by 0 bases and J by 3 bases, leaving 8 bases between them. The length of the CDR3 is 14 residues. Germline V gene sequence: CDR1 MNHEY, CDR2 SMNVEV (reference sequence).

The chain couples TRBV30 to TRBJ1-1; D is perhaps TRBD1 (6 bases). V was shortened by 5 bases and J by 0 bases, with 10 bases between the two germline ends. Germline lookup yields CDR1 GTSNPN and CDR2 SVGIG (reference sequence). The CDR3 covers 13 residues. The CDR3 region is CAWGQIMNTEAFF. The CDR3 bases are TGTGCCTGGGGACAGATAATGAACACTGAAGCTTTCTTT.

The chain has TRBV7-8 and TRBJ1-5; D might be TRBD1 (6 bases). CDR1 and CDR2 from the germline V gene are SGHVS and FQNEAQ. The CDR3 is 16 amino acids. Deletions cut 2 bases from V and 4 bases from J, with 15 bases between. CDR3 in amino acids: CASSLQTGTINQPQHF. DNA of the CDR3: TGTGCCAGCAGCTTACAAACCGGGACAATAAATCAGCCCCAGCATTTT.

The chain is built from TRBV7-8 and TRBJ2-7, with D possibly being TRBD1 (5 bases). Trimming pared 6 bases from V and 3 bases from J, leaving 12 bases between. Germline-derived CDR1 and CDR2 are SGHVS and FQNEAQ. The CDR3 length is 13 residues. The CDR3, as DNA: TGTGCCAGCAGTCAAAGACAGATCTACGAGCAGTACTTC. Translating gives CASSQRQIYEQYF.

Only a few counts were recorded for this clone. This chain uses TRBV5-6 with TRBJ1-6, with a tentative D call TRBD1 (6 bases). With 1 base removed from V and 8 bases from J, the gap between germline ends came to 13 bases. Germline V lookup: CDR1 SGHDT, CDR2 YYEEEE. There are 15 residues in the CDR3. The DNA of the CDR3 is TGTGCCAGCAGCTTGACCCAGGGGAAGGATTCACCCCTCCACTTT. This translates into CASSLTQGKDSPLHF.

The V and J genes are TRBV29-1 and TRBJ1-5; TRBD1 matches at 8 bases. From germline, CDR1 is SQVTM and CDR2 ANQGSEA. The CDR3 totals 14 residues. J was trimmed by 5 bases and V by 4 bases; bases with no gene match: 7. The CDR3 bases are TGCAGCGTTGCCCTCGGGACAGGAGATCAGCCCCAGCATTTT. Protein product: CSVALGTGDQPQHF.

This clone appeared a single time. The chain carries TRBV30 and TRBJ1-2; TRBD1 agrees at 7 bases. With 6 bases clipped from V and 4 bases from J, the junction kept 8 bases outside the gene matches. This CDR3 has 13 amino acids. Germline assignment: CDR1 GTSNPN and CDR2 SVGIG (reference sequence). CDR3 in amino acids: CACPSGGAYGYTF. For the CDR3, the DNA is TGTGCCTGCCCCTCAGGGGGAGCCTATGGCTACACCTTC.

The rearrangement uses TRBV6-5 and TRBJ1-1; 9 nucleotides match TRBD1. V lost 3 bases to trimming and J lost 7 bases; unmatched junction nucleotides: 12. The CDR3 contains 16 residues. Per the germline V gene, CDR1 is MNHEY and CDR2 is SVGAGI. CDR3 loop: CASSYGGTGIWGEAFF. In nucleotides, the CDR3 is TGTGCCAGCAGTTATGGGGGGACAGGGATTTGGGGTGAAGCTTTCTTT.

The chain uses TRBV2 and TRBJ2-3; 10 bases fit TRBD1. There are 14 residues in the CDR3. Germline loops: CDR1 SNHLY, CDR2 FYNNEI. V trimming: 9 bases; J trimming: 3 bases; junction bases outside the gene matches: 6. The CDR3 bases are TGTGCCAGGACCGGGACAGGGGATACAGATACGCAGTATTTT. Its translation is CARTGTGDTDTQYF.

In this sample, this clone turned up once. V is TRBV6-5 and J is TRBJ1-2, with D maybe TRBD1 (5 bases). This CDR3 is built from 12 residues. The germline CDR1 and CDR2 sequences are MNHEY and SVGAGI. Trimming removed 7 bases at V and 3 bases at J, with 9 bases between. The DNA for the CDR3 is TGTGCCAGCAAGGCGGGGGACTATGGCTACACCTTC. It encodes CASKAGDYGYTF.

For the CDR3, the DNA is TGTGCCAGCAGCCAATATGTGGGGGGCACTGAAGCTTTCTTT. It is translated as CASSQYVGGTEAFF. This chain joins TRBV3-1 (or the pseudogene TRBV3-2) and TRBJ1-1, with a weak D call TRBD1 (5 bases). This CDR3 is built from 14 residues. Germline CDR1 reads LGHDT; CDR2 reads YNNKEL (reference sequence). Between the trimmed V and J ends, which lost 2 bases and 4 bases, there was a span of 11 bases.

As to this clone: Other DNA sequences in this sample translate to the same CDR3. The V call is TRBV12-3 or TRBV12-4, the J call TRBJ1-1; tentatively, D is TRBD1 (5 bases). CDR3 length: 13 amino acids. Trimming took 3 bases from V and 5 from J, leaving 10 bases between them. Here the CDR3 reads CASSFRGGTEAFF. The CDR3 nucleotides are TGTGCCAGCAGTTTTCGGGGGGGGACTGAAGCTTTCTTT.

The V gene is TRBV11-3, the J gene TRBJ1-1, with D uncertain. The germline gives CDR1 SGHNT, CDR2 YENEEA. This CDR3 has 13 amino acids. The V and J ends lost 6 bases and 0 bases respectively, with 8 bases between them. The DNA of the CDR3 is TGTGCCAGCAGTTCCCAGGTGAACACTGAAGCTTTCTTT. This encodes CASSSQVNTEAFF. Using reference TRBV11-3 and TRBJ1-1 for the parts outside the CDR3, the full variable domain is EAGVVQSPRYKIIEKKQPVAFWCNPISGHNTLYWYLQNLGQGPELLIRYENEEAVDDSQLPKDRFSAERLKGVDSTLKIQPAELGDSAVYLCASSSQVNTEAFFGQGTRLTVV.

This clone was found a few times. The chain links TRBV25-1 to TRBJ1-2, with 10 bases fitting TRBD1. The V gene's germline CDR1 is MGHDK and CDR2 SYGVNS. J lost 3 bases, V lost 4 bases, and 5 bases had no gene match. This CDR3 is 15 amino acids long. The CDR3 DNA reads TGTGCCAGCAGTGGGGGACAGGGGAGCTACTATGGCTACACCTTC. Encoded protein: CASSGGQGSYYGYTF.

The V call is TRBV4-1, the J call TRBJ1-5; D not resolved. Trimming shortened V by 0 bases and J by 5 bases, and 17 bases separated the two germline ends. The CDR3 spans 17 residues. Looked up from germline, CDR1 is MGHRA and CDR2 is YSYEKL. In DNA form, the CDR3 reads TGCGCCAGCAGCCAAGATTTCACAAGTTCTTCTGATCAGCCCCAGCATTTT. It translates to CASSQDFTSSSDQPQHF.

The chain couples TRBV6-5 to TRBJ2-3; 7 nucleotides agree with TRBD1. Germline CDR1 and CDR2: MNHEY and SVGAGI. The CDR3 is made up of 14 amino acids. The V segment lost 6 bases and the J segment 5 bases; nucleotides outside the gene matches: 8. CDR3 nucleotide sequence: TGTGCCAGCAGGAACGAGGCAGGGGGAGATACGCAGTATTTT. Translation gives CASRNEAGGDTQYF.

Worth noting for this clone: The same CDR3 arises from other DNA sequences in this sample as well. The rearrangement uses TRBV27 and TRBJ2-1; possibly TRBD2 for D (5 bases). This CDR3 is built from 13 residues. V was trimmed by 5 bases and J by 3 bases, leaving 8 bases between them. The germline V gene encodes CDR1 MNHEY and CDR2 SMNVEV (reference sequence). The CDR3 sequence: CASSLGVYNEQFF. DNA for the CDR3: TGTGCCAGCAGTCTCGGGGTCTACAATGAGCAGTTCTTC.

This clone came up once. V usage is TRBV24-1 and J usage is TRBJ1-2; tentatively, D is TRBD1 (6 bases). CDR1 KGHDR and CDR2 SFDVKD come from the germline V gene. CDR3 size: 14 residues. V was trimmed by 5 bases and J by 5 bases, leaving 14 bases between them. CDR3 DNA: TGTGCCACCAGTGGTACAGGGCCGACTTATGGCTACACCTTC. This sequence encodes CATSGTGPTYGYTF.

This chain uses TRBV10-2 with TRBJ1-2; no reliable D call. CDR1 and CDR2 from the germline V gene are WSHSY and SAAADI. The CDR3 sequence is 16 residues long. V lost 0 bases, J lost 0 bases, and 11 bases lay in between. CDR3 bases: TGCGCCAGCAGTGAGTCAACGGGTTTAGCTAACTATGGCTACACCTTC. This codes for CASSESTGLANYGYTF.

CDR3 sequence (DNA): TGTGCCAGCAGCTCCAGGGAGGTAGGGGTCCTGGGGACCCAGTACTTC. This encodes CASSSREVGVLGTQYF. The chain combines TRBV9 with TRBJ2-5, with a possible D match to TRBD2 (6 bases). CDR3 length: 16 amino acids. Germline V gene data show CDR1 as SGDLS and CDR2 as YYNGEE. V lost 4 bases, J lost 7 bases, and 23 bases lay in between.

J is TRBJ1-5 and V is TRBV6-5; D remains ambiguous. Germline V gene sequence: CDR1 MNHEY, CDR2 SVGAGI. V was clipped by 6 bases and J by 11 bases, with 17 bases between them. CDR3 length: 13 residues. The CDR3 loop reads CASSSRTIATQHF. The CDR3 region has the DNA TGTGCCAGCAGCTCTCGTACTATCGCGACCCAGCATTTT.

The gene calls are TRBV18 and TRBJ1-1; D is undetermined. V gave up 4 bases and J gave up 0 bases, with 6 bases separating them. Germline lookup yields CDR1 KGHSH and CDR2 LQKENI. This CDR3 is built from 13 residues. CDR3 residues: CASSQEMNTEAFF. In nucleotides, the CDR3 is TGTGCCAGCTCACAGGAGATGAACACTGAAGCTTTCTTT.

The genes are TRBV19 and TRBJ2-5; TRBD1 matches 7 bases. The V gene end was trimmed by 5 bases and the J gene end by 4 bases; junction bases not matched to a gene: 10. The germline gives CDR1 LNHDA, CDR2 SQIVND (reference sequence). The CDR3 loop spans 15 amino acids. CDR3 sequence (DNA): TGTGCCAGTAGTGACAGGGACCTACGGAGAGAGACCCAGTACTTC. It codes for CASSDRDLRRETQYF.